The present entry profiles one TCR beta chain with its context. Its specificity is not known. The data were taken from a study of shared clonotypes between healthy human individuals. This table comes from immunoSEQ multiplex PCR, and its TCRdb copy is limited to in-frame clones, with some not included. This table has 2 million or so clones, 95% appearing once. The CDR3 has 16 residues. V shed 4 bases and J 6 bases; nucleotides not matched to a gene: 10. In germline, CDR1 is MDHEN, CDR2 SYDVKM. Study results and caveats: Naive CD4 clonotypes overlapped across several donors at around 5%. Relative to memory subsets, naive subsets generally showed larger estimated richness. A reduction in generation probabilities was seen for non-shared clonotypes relative to those shared by all four donors.

This TCR came from a man aged 18-30 years in good health. This chain uses TRBV28 with TRBJ2-3, with TRBD2 identical over 10 bases. The sample comprised naive CD4+ T cells sorted from blood. Subset noted: CD45RA+ positively selected. CDR3 in amino acids: CASSSGQRGGLDTQYF. Here the CDR3 DNA reads TGTGCCAGCAGTTCTGGTCAGCGGGGGGGCCTTGATACGCAGTATTTT.